Following are 10 T cell receptor beta chains from one sample sequenced in a study of T cells in Graves' hyperthyroidism and ophthalmopathy. What was amplified from RNA transcripts were TCR beta CDR3 regions. The HTBI primer set drove a first-round RT-PCR of the TCR CDR3. TCRdb reprocessed the multiplex PCR reads via MiXCR and lists one record per CDR3 protein. The table shows 250,000 to 350,000 distinct CDR3 sequences, with 16% occurring only once. Sequencing used blood. The receptors stem from a man under 40 with Graves' hyperthyroidism.

This clonotype was detected many times. The CDR3 spells CASSPGDSTDTQYF. The CDR3 coding sequence is TGTGCCAGCAGTCCAGGGGATAGCACAGATACGCAGTATTTT. This chain links TRBV28 with TRBJ2-3; a weak D match, TRBD1 (6 bases). Trimming left V 5 bases short and J 0 bases short, with 9 bases between. Germline V gene sequence: CDR1 MDHEN, CDR2 SYDVKM. The CDR3 runs to 14 residues.

This clonotype appeared many times. CDR3 DNA sequence: TGTGCCAGCAGTTACCCCGGGACTCCTGATGGCTACACCTTC. It codes for CASSYPGTPDGYTF. The rearrangement uses TRBV6-1 and TRBJ1-2; D possibly corresponds to TRBD1 (5 bases). This CDR3 is built from 14 residues. The germline V gene encodes CDR1 MNHNS and CDR2 SASEGT. V lost 5 bases and J 6 bases, leaving 16 bases between the germline ends.

The rearrangement uses TRBV30 and TRBJ1-2; D remains ambiguous. In germline, CDR1 is GTSNPN, CDR2 SVGIG (reference sequence). V lost 3 bases to trimming and J lost 3 bases, with 11 bases between them. The CDR3 extends over 13 amino acids. The CDR3 protein is CAWSTRVHYGYTF. The CDR3 bases are TGTGCCTGGAGCACAAGGGTGCACTATGGCTACACCTTC.

This clonotype has ten or more counts. The chain carries TRBV12-3 or TRBV12-4 and TRBJ2-1; D call uncertain. Trimming took off 3 bases at V and 10 bases at J, with 7 bases between the two ends. The CDR3 has 11 amino acids. The CDR3 here is CASSLTPEQFF. The CDR3, as DNA: TGTGCCAGCAGTTTGACCCCCGAGCAGTTCTTC.

This clonotype showed up many times. The chain joins TRBV30 to TRBJ2-7, with D perhaps TRBD1 (6 bases). Germline CDR1 is GTSNPN and CDR2 is SVGIG (reference sequence). V was shortened by 4 bases and J by 7 bases, with 14 bases between the two germline ends. This CDR3 region has 12 residues. The CDR3 sequence: CAWTSQGREQYF. CDR3 DNA: TGTGCCTGGACCTCTCAGGGGCGAGAGCAGTACTTC.

This chain joins TRBV2 and TRBJ1-2; no clear D gene. V lost 4 bases and J 13 bases, leaving 7 bases between the germline ends. Looked up from germline, CDR1 is SNHLY and CDR2 is FYNNEI. The CDR3 is 9 amino acids. The CDR3 DNA reads as TGTGCCAGCAGTGTAGGTCGCACCTTC. Protein: CASSVGRTF.

The chain's CDR3 is CASSQRLAGLIEQYF. The CDR3 DNA follows: TGCGCCAGCAGCCAACGCCTAGCGGGTCTTATCGAGCAGTACTTC. The chain is built from TRBV4-1 and TRBJ2-7; 8 bases are shared with TRBD2. This CDR3 region has 15 residues. CDR1 is MGHRA, CDR2 YSYEKL, per germline. V shed 2 bases and J 6 bases; nucleotides not matched to a gene: 9.

This clonotype appeared many times. CDR3 nucleotides: TGTGCCAGCAGTCCATCGACAGGGGATTATGGCTACACCTTC. This encodes CASSPSTGDYGYTF. The chain links TRBV6-1 to TRBJ1-2; 8 bases line up with TRBD1. CDR1 is MNHNS, CDR2 SASEGT, per germline. V shed 5 bases, J shed 5 bases, and the junction held 7 bases outside the gene matches. The CDR3 spans 14 residues.

The sample holds many counts of this clonotype. This chain joins TRBV2 and TRBJ2-5; TRBD1 agrees at 9 bases. Germline V CDR1 and CDR2: SNHLY, FYNNEI. Trimming removed 5 bases from V and 2 bases from J; junction bases left unmatched: 3. The CDR3 is 14 residues long. CDR3 coding DNA: TGTGCCAGCAGTTGGGACAGGGCACAAGAGACCCAGTACTTC. It yields the protein CASSWDRAQETQYF.

This clonotype was seen repeatedly, ten times or more. The V gene is TRBV12-3 or TRBV12-4, the J gene TRBJ2-3; weak D call: TRBD1 (5 bases). V lost 6 bases and J lost 5, with 12 bases in between. The CDR3 spans 13 residues. In nucleotides, the CDR3 is TGTGCCAGCAGCACCCTTAGGGGAGATACGCAGTATTTT. It is translated as CASSTLRGDTQYF.